Listed below are T cell receptor beta chains from one sample, sequenced in a study of CD8 T cells in ankylosing spondylitis. TCRdb processed the 5' RACE reads anew with MiXCR; each CDR3 protein has one entry. The sample consists of 250,000 or so distinct CDR3 sequences, roughly a quarter of them appearing once. The sequencing sample was made of blood, either unsorted or a sorted T cell fraction (not recorded which). These receptors were obtained from a male donor with ankylosing spondylitis or in good health (not recorded which). Both conserved end residues are trimmed from each CDR3.

V gene	J gene	CDR3 protein
TRBV9	TRBJ1-4	ASSVVGTANEKLF
TRBV28	TRBJ2-5	ASSLLQGMRETQY
TRBV29-1	TRBJ1-1	SVAGQKDTEAF
TRBV20-1	TRBJ1-2	SARAQAEYT
TRBV20-1	TRBJ2-5	SASIGRGGQETQY
TRBV20-1	TRBJ1-1	SALPDGGWNTEAF
TRBV18	TRBJ2-7	ASTEGLASYEQY
TRBV4-1	TRBJ2-7	ASSLLGGRDYEQY
TRBV11-2	TRBJ1-2	ASSHKIGYT
TRBV20-1	TRBJ2-3	SAMRTSGVADTQY
TRBV10-3	TRBJ2-7	AIRMKESSYEQY
TRBV29-1	TRBJ2-7	SVEDRTGGLDEQY
TRBV10-1	TRBJ2-2	ASSDGTANTGELF
TRBV7-6	TRBJ2-7	ASSLRGIDEQY
TRBV24-1	TRBJ2-2	ATSDSAGVRAGELF
TRBV10-3	TRBJ2-3	AIREETSAQY
TRBV5-1	TRBJ2-7	ASSLESSGYEQY
TRBV29-1	TRBJ1-2	SVEANPSSYGYT
TRBV2	TRBJ2-7	ASTKAYEQY